These 24 T cell receptor beta chains were all obtained from the same sample, sequenced in a study of CD8 T cells in ankylosing spondylitis. Overall study findings and caveats: A motif in TCR beta, a set of 8 or 9 highly homologous variants, appeared characteristic of ankylosing spondylitis blood.

TCRdb ran MiXCR on the 5' RACE reads and lists one entry per CDR3 protein. The table lists fewer than 750,000 distinct CDR3 sequences, around a fifth of them singletons, with 15% to 20% in the top ten. These receptors have no identified antigens. Sequenced sample: blood, either unsorted or a sorted T cell fraction (not recorded which). These receptors all come from a male donor with ankylosing spondylitis.

This rearrangement joins TRBV12-3 or TRBV12-4 to TRBJ2-7, with D maybe TRBD1 (6 bases). V lost 5 bases and J lost 3, with 14 bases in between. The length of the CDR3 is 14 residues. The CDR3 sequence is CASSPRDTNYEQYF. DNA of the CDR3: TGTGCCAGCAGTCCCCGGGACACCAACTACGAGCAGTACTTC.

This clonotype was counted only a few times. The gene calls are TRBV20-1 and TRBJ2-3; D possibly matches TRBD1 or TRBD2 (7 bases each). The V gene's germline CDR1 is DFQATT and CDR2 SNEGSKA (reference sequence). CDR3 size: 16 residues. Trimming left V 0 bases short and J 6 bases short, with 19 bases between. The CDR3 loop is CSARDGGGQTLDTQYF. The CDR3 region has the DNA TGCAGTGCTAGAGATGGCGGGGGACAGACCCTCGATACGCAGTATTTT.

The chain carries TRBV4-3 and TRBJ1-2; 10 bases line up with TRBD1. Germline V gives CDR1 LGHNA, CDR2 YSLEER. Trimming took 0 bases from V and 4 from J; bases not matched to a gene: 14. There are 19 residues in the CDR3. The CDR3: CASSQEGGQGGFVSYGYTF. The CDR3 nucleotides are TGCGCCAGCAGCCAAGAAGGCGGACAGGGGGGTTTTGTTAGCTATGGCTACACCTTC.

The chain uses TRBV7-9 and TRBJ2-2; D might be TRBD2 (7 bases). Germline V gene sequence: CDR1 SEHNR, CDR2 FQNEAQ (reference sequence). The CDR3 loop spans 15 amino acids. V gave up 5 bases and J gave up 4 bases, with 14 bases separating them. CDR3 region: CASSARGGGTGELFF. CDR3 nucleotide sequence: TGTGCCAGCAGCGCCCGCGGGGGCGGCACCGGGGAGCTGTTTTTT.

The rearrangement links TRBV6-6 to TRBJ2-7; TRBD1 might be the D (6 bases). There are 13 residues in the CDR3. V lost 9 bases and J lost 1, with 13 bases in between. The germline V gene has CDR1 MNHNY and CDR2 SVGAGI (reference sequence). The CDR3 bases are TGTGCCAGTGAATCCAGGGGATCCTACGAGCAGTACTTC. Translation gives CASESRGSYEQYF.

The DNA for the CDR3 is TGCGCCAGCAGCCCTGGACGGATAGGGCGGGACACCGGGGAGCTGTTTTTT. Translated, it gives CASSPGRIGRDTGELFF. The rearrangement joins TRBV5-1 to TRBJ2-2; D perhaps matches TRBD2 (5 bases). The germline gives CDR1 SGHRS, CDR2 YFSETQ. The V end lost 4 bases, the J end lost 3 bases, and 19 bases lay between the germline ends. The CDR3 consists of 17 residues.

This chain connects TRBV12-3 or TRBV12-4 to TRBJ2-5, with D perhaps matching TRBD2 (6 bases). The V gene lost 2 bases and the J gene lost 0 bases, with 16 bases spanning the gap. The CDR3 length is 17 residues. The CDR3 DNA follows: TGTGCCAGCAGTTTAAAGGGAGGTCAGGGATACCAAGAGACCCAGTACTTC. This gives the protein CASSLKGGQGYQETQYF.

The chain couples TRBV12-3 or TRBV12-4 to TRBJ2-1; perhaps TRBD2 as D (6 bases). V was cut by 3 bases and J by 7 bases, with 19 bases left in between. The CDR3 has 16 residues. The CDR3 bases are TGTGCCAGCAGTTTCTTCAGATCAGGTGGGGGGAATGAGCAGTTCTTC. This sequence encodes CASSFFRSGGGNEQFF.

The J gene is TRBJ2-2, the V gene TRBV11-2; D is unresolved. V was clipped by 0 bases and J by 4 bases, with 9 bases between them. There are 15 residues in the CDR3. CDR1 is SGHAT, CDR2 FQNNGV, per germline. The CDR3 DNA follows: TGTGCCAGCAGCTTAGACGGTTGGCGCACCGGGGAGCTGTTTTTT. It encodes CASSLDGWRTGELFF.

There are a few counts of this clonotype. This chain connects TRBV20-1 to TRBJ2-1; D is possibly TRBD2 (6 bases). The CDR3 has 14 residues. With 5 bases removed from V and 5 bases from J, the gap between germline ends came to 16 bases. Germline V gene lookup returns CDR1 DFQATT and CDR2 SNEGSKA (reference sequence). The CDR3: CSAPTGTLNNEQFF. As DNA, the CDR3 is TGCAGTGCTCCGACGGGGACTCTGAACAATGAGCAGTTCTTC.

This rearrangement joins TRBV2 to TRBJ2-3; unclear D gene. Germline CDR1 and CDR2: SNHLY and FYNNEI. Deletions cut 2 bases from V and 0 bases from J, with 12 bases between. The CDR3 is 16 residues long. The CDR3 bases are TGTGCCAGCAGTGAACGTCACAGTGCTAGCACAGATACGCAGTATTTT. Protein product: CASSERHSASTDTQYF.

This chain links TRBV3-1 with TRBJ1-1, with TRBD1 identical over 9 bases. V was pared by 0 bases and J by 4 bases, with 6 bases of the junction left unmatched. The germline gives CDR1 LGHDT, CDR2 YNNKEL (reference sequence). CDR3 length equals 16 residues. The CDR3 DNA is TGTGCCAGCAGCCAAGAGAACAGGGGGCTGAGCACTGAAGCTTTCTTT. Translation: CASSQENRGLSTEAFF.

The chain recombines TRBV3-1 with TRBJ2-1; 10 positions agree with TRBD2. The CDR3 contains 16 residues. J was trimmed by 7 bases and V by 3 bases; bases with no gene match: 9. Germline CDR1 reads LGHDT; CDR2 reads YNNKEL (reference sequence). The CDR3 reads CASSHSSGGALNEQFF. The CDR3 bases are TGTGCCAGCAGCCATTCGAGCGGGGGGGCTTTGAATGAGCAGTTCTTC.

This clonotype was seen many times. This chain uses TRBV12-3 or TRBV12-4 with TRBJ2-5; D gene unclear. The CDR3 has 14 amino acids. V was clipped by 1 base and J by 2 bases, with 8 bases between them. The CDR3 spells CASSLVGIQETQYF. DNA of the CDR3: TGTGCCAGCAGTTTAGTGGGGATTCAAGAGACCCAGTACTTC.

The V call is TRBV5-1, the J call TRBJ2-3; 7 bases are a match to TRBD2. The CDR3 consists of 15 residues. CDR1 and CDR2 from the germline V gene are SGHRS and YFSETQ. V lost 2 bases to trimming and J lost 5 bases; unmatched junction nucleotides: 8. The CDR3 nucleotides are TGCGCCAGCAGCTTATTCTCCTCTAGCGGAGATACGCAGTATTTT. Protein sequence: CASSLFSSSGDTQYF.

The chain employs TRBV14 and TRBJ2-2; tentatively, D is TRBD1 (5 bases). The CDR3 has 15 residues. Trimming pared 1 base from V and 7 bases from J, leaving 13 bases between. Germline V gene lookup returns CDR1 SGHDN and CDR2 FVKESK. The CDR3 region has the DNA TGTGCCAGCAGCCAAGTTTTAGGGGCGGTCGGGGAGCTGTTTTTT. It translates to CASSQVLGAVGELFF.

V is TRBV27 and J is TRBJ2-7, with TRBD2 matching over 9 bases. The CDR3 runs to 16 residues. J gave up 2 bases and V 0 bases, and 5 bases lay outside the gene matches. Germline CDR1 MNHEY, CDR2 SMNVEV (reference sequence). For the CDR3, the DNA is TGTGCCAGCAGTTTATCCGGTGGGACTAGCCCCTACGAGCAGTACTTC. Its protein product is CASSLSGGTSPYEQYF.

This clonotype was observed a handful of times. V gene TRBV29-1 combines with J gene TRBJ2-1, with D hard to call. The V gene lost 4 bases and the J gene lost 8 bases, with 12 bases spanning the gap. In germline, CDR1 is SQVTM, CDR2 ANQGSEA. This CDR3 is built from 12 residues. The CDR3 sequence is CSVVASTYEQFF. As DNA, the CDR3 is TGCAGCGTTGTTGCGTCCACCTATGAGCAGTTCTTC.

This clonotype was detected only a few times. This chain links TRBV7-9 with TRBJ1-1; possibly TRBD1 for D (6 bases). There are 16 residues in the CDR3. V lost 5 bases, J lost 4 bases, and 20 bases lay in between. CDR1 and CDR2 from the germline V gene are SEHNR and FQNEAQ (reference sequence). The CDR3 here is CASSTSGWGALTEAFF. CDR3 sequence (DNA): TGTGCCAGCAGCACTAGTGGTTGGGGGGCTCTCACTGAAGCTTTCTTT.

This clonotype was recorded at least ten times. J is TRBJ1-5 and V is TRBV4-1, with 9 nucleotides matching TRBD1. V gave up 4 bases and J gave up 4 bases; unmatched junction bases: 5. The length of the CDR3 is 15 residues. Germline V gene lookup returns CDR1 MGHRA and CDR2 YSYEKL. The CDR3 DNA is TGCGCCAGCAGCCGCGAGACAGGGGGAAATCAGCCCCAGCATTTT. Its translation is CASSRETGGNQPQHF.

Only a few counts were recorded for this clonotype. V and J are TRBV10-3 and TRBJ2-1; the D is unclear. The CDR3 has 15 amino acids. V was clipped by 4 bases and J by 5 bases, with 15 bases between them. Germline CDR1 and CDR2: ENHRY and SYGVKD. The CDR3 DNA sequence: TGTGCCATCAGTGGGGAACAAAGAAACAACAATGAGCAGTTCTTC. Encoded protein: CAISGEQRNNNEQFF.

V usage is TRBV7-9 and J usage is TRBJ2-2; D is tentatively TRBD1 or TRBD2 (6 bases each). The germline CDR1 and CDR2 sequences are SEHNR and FQNEAQ (reference sequence). This CDR3 has 15 amino acids. V shed 7 bases and J shed 5 bases, with 17 bases lying between them. Here the CDR3 reads CASTFTGGNTGELFF. The CDR3 coding sequence is TGTGCCAGCACCTTTACCGGGGGCAATACCGGGGAGCTGTTTTTT. Variable domain in full (rest from reference TRBV7-9 and TRBJ2-2): DTGVSQNPRHKITKRGQNVTFRCDPISEHNRLYWYRQTLGQGPEFLTYFQNEAQLEKSRLLSDRFSAERPKGSFSTLEIQRTEQGDSAMYLCASTFTGGNTGELFFGEGSRLTVL.

There are a few counts of this clonotype. CDR3 sequence: CASSITGWFQYF. The CDR3 DNA follows: TGTGCCAGTAGTATAACTGGGTGGTTTCAGTACTTC. V and J are TRBV19 and TRBJ2-4; D not certain. V gave up 2 bases and J gave up 11 bases, with 10 bases separating them. Germline-derived CDR1 and CDR2 are LNHDA and SQIVND (reference sequence). This CDR3 region has 12 residues.

The J gene is TRBJ2-3, the V gene TRBV30, with D uncertain. V shed 4 bases and J shed 2 bases, with 19 bases lying between them. The CDR3 is 16 amino acids. Germline assignment: CDR1 GTSNPN and CDR2 SVGIG (reference sequence). CDR3 sequence (DNA): TGTGCCTGGACGCTCTCGTGGGCAGGAACCACAGATACGCAGTATTTT. It codes for CAWTLSWAGTTDTQYF.